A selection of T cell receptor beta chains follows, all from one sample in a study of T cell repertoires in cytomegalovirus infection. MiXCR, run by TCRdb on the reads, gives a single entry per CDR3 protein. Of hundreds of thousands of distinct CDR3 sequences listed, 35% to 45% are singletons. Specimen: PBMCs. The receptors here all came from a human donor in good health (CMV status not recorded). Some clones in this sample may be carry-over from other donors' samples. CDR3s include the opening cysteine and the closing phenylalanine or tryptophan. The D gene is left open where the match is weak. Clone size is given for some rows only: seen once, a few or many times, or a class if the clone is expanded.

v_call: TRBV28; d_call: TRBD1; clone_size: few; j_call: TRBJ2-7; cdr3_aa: CASRSRMTGYSYEQYF; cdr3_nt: TGTGCCAGCCGTTCCCGCATGACAGGGTACTCCTACGAGCAGTACTTC
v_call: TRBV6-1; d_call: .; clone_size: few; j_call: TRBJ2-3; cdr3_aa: CASSESSGVGADTQYF; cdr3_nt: TGTGCCAGCAGTGAATCCTCAGGGGTTGGGGCAGATACGCAGTATTTT
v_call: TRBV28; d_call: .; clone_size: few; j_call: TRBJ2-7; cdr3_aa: CASSFLTGLSYEQYF; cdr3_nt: TGTGCCAGCAGTTTTCTAACAGGCCTCTCCTACGAGCAGTACTTC
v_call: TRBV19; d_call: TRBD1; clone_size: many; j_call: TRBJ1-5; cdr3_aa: CASSMDRTGNQPQHF; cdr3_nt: TGTGCCAGTAGTATGGACAGGACCGGCAATCAGCCCCAGCATTTT
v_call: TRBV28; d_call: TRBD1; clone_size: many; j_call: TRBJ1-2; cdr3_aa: CASSLAPDRVGGYTF; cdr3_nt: TGTGCCAGCAGTCTTGCTCCGGACAGGGTGGGAGGCTACACCTTC
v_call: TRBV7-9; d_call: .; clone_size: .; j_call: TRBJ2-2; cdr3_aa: CASSPDSFLYTGELFF; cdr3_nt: TGTGCCAGCAGCCCCGACAGTTTTTTGTACACCGGGGAGCTGTTTTTT
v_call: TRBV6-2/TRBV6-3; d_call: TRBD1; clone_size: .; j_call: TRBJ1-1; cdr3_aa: CASSYPPRQGLKGGHEAFF; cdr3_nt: TGTGCCAGCAGTTACCCCCCCCGACAGGGGCTAAAAGGGGGGCATGAAGCTTTCTTT
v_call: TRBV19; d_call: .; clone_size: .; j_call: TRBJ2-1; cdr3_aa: CASSGRGRYNEQFF; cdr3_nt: TGTGCCAGTAGTGGTCGGGGGCGGTACAATGAGCAGTTCTTC
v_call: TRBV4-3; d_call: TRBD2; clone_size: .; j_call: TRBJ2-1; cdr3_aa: CASSQQGTSGVYEQFF; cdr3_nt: TGCGCCAGCAGCCAGCAAGGGACTAGCGGGGTCTATGAGCAGTTCTTC
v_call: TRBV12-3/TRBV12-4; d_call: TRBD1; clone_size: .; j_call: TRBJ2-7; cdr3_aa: CASRGQGKNEQYF; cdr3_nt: TGTGCCAGCAGAGGACAGGGGAAGAACGAGCAGTACTTC
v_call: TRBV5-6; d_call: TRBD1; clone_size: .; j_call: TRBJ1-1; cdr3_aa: CASSGTGTGIMNTEAFF; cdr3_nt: TGTGCCAGCAGCGGGACAGGGACAGGCATCATGAACACTGAAGCTTTCTTT
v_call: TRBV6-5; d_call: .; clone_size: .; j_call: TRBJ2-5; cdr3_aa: CASSLGQTLGRETQYF; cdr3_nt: TGTGCCAGCAGTTTAGGACAGACCCTTGGCCGGGAGACCCAGTACTTC
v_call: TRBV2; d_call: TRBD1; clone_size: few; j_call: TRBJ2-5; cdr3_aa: CASSGRQGQETQYF; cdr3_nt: TGTGCCAGCAGTGGACGACAGGGCCAAGAGACCCAGTACTTC
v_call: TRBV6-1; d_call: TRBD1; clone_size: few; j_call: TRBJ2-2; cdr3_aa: CASSVDRVDNAGELFF; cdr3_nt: TGTGCCAGCAGTGTTGACAGGGTTGACAATGCCGGGGAGCTGTTTTTT
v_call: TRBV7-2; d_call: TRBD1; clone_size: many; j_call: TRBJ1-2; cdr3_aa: CASSLDPAPGGGYTF; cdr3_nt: TGTGCCAGCAGCTTAGACCCCGCCCCAGGGGGTGGCTACACCTTC
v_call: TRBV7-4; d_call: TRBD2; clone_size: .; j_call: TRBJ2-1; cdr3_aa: CASSQRGGGEQFF; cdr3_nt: TGTGCCAGCAGCCAGCGGGGCGGTGGGGAGCAGTTCTTC
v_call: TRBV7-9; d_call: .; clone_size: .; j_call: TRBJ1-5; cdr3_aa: CASSSTGLGHQPQHF; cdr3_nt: TGTGCCAGCAGCTCTACAGGATTGGGGCATCAGCCCCAGCATTTT
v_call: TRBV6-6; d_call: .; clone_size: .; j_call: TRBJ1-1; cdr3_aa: CASIRTEAFF; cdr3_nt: TGTGCCAGCATACGCACTGAAGCTTTCTTT
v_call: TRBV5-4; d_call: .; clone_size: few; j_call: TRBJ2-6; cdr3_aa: CASTGDSGANVLTF; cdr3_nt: TGTGCCAGTACGGGGGACTCTGGGGCCAACGTCCTGACTTTC
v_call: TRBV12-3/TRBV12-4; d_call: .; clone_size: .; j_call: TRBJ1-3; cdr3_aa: CASSLEGRVGSGNTIYF; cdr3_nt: TGTGCCAGCAGTTTAGAGGGCAGGGTCGGCTCTGGAAACACCATATATTTT
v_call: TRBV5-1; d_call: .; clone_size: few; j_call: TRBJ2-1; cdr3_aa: CASSLWGTGRGDEQFF; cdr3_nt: TGCGCCAGCAGCTTGTGGGGGACCGGCCGTGGGGATGAGCAGTTCTTC
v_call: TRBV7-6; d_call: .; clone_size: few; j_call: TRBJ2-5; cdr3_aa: CASSLASWGATQYF; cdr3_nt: TGTGCCAGCAGCTTGGCTAGCTGGGGGGCGACCCAGTACTTC
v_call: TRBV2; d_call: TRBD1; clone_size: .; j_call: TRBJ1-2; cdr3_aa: CASAGQGSGYTF; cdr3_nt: TGTGCCAGCGCTGGACAGGGGTCCGGCTACACCTTC
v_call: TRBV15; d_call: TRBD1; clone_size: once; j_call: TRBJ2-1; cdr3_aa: CATSQTGVGNNEQFF; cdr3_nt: TGTGCCACCAGCCAGACAGGGGTGGGGAACAATGAGCAGTTCTTC
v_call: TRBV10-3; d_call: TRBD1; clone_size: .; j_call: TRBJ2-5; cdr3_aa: CAISDRGGPETQYF; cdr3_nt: TGTGCCATCAGTGATCGAGGGGGCCCTGAGACCCAGTACTTC
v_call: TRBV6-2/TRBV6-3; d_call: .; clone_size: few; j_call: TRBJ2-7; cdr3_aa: CASSYGSPPYEQYF; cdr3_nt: TGTGCCAGCAGTTACGGGTCGCCCCCCTACGAGCAGTACTTC
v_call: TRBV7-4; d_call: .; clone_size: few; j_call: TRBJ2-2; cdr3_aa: CASSFREPSTGELFF; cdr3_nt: TGTGCCAGCAGCTTCAGGGAACCCAGCACCGGGGAGCTGTTTTTT
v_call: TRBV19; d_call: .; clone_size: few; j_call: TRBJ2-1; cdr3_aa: CASSIGYREVDEQFF; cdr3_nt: TGTGCCAGTAGTATAGGCTACAGGGAGGTCGATGAGCAGTTCTTC
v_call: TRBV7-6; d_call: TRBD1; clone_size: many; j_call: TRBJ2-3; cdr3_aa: CASSPQGLDTQYF; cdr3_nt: TGTGCCAGCAGCCCACAGGGGTTAGATACGCAGTATTTT
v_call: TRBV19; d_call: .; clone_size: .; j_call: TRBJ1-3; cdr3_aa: CASTHNGPGSGNTIYF; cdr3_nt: TGTGCCAGTACTCATAATGGTCCCGGCTCTGGAAACACCATATATTTT
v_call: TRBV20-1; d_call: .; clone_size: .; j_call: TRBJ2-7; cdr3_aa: CSARPKPGLRSYEQYF; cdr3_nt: TGCAGTGCTAGACCTAAACCGGGGCTCAGGTCCTACGAGCAGTACTTC
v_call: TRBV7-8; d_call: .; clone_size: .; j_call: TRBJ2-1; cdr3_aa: CASSLGQGTYNEQLF; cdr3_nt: TGTGCCAGCAGCTTAGGGCAGGGGACATACAATGAGCAGTTATTC
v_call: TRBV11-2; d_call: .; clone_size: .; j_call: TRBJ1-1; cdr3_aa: CASSLDVPATEAFF; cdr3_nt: TGTGCCAGCAGCTTAGATGTGCCGGCCACTGAAGCTTTCTTT
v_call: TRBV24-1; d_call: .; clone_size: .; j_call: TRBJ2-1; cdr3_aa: CATSDLGAYNEQFF; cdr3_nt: TGTGCCACCAGTGATTTAGGGGCCTACAATGAGCAGTTCTTC
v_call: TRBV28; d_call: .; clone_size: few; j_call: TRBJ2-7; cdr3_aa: CAVSGDGDTYEQYF; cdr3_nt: TGTGCCGTTAGTGGGGATGGAGATACCTACGAGCAGTACTTC
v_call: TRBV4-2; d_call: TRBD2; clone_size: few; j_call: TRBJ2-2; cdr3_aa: CASSRSAGGLHTGELFF; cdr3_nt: TGTGCCAGCAGCCGCTCCGCGGGGGGCCTACACACCGGGGAGCTGTTTTTT
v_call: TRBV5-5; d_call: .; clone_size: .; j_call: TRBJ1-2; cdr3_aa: CASSFSPTDPRAYGYTF; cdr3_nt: TGTGCCAGCAGCTTCTCCCCCACAGATCCTCGGGCCTATGGCTACACCTTC
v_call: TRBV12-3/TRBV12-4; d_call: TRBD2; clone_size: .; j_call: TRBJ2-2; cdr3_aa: CASSFPLAGYTGELFF; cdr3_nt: TGTGCCAGCAGTTTCCCACTAGCGGGGTACACCGGGGAGCTGTTTTTT
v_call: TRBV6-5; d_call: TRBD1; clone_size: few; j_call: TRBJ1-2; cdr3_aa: CASRDRVNGYGYTF; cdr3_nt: TGTGCCAGCAGGGACAGGGTTAACGGCTATGGCTACACCTTC
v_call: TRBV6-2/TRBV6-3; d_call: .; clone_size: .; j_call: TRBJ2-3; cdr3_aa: CASSSWSSRTDTQYF; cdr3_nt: TGTGCCAGCAGTTCCTGGAGTAGCCGCACAGATACGCAGTATTTT
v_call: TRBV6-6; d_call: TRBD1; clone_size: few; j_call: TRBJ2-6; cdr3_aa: CASRVGTGYPSGANVLTF; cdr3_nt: TGTGCCAGCAGAGTCGGGACAGGGTATCCCTCTGGGGCCAACGTCCTGACTTTC
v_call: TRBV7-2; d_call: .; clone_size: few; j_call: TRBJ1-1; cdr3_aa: CASSMQGARAFF; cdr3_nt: TGTGCCAGCAGCATGCAGGGAGCGAGAGCTTTCTTT
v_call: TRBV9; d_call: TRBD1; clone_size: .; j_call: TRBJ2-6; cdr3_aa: CASSPIPGTGKGGANVLTF; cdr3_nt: TGTGCCAGCAGCCCAATTCCCGGGACAGGGAAGGGTGGGGCCAACGTCCTGACTTTC
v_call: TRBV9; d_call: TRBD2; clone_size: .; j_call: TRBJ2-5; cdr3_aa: CASSILAGGLQETQYF; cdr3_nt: TGTGCCAGCAGCATATTAGCGGGGGGACTCCAAGAGACCCAGTACTTC
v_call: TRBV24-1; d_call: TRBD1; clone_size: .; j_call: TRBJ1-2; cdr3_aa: CATRMTGDAGYTF; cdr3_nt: TGTGCCACCAGGATGACAGGGGATGCGGGCTACACCTTC
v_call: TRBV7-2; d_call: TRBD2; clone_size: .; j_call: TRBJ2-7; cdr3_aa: CASSQLAGGLGQYF; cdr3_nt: TGTGCCAGCAGCCAACTAGCGGGAGGACTAGGGCAGTACTTC
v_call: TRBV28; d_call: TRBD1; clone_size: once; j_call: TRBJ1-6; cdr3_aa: CASTTGQANSPLHF; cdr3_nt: TGTGCCAGCACCACGGGACAGGCGAATTCACCCCTCCACTTT
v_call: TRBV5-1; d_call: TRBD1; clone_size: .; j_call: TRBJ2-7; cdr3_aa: CASSPGDRVSEQYF; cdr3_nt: TGCGCCAGCAGCCCGGGGGACAGGGTCAGCGAGCAGTACTTC
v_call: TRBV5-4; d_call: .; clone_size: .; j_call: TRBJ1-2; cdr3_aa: CASSSLGLEYGYTF; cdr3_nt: TGTGCCAGCAGCTCCCTGGGCCTTGAATATGGCTACACCTTC
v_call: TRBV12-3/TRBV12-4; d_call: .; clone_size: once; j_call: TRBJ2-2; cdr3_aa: CASSPWGGGTGELFF; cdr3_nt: TGTGCCAGCAGTCCGTGGGGGGGCGGCACCGGGGAGCTGTTTTTT
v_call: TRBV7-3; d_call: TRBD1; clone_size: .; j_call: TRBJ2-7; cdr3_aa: CASSLTSQGAYEQYF; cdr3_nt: TGTGCCAGCAGCTTAACGTCTCAGGGGGCCTACGAGCAGTACTTC
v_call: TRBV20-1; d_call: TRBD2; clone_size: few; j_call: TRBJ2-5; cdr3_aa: CSARNLAGPQETQYF; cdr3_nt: TGCAGTGCGCGGAATCTAGCGGGCCCTCAAGAGACCCAGTACTTC
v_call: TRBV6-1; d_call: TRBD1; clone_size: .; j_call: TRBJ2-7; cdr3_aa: CASSDVTGTGAYEQYF; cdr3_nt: TGTGCCAGCAGTGACGTCACCGGGACAGGGGCCTACGAGCAGTACTTC
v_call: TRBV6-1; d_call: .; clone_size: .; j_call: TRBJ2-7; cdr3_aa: CASSGPTGRKSYEQYF; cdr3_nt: TGTGCCAGCAGTGGCCCGACAGGGAGGAAAAGTTACGAGCAGTACTTC
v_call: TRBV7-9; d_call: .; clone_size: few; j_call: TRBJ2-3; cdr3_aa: CASSLVTGTGSQYF; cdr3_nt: TGTGCCAGCAGCTTAGTGACCGGGACTGGGAGTCAGTATTTT
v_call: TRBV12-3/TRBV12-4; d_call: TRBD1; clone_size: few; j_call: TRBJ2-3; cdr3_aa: CASSLFGQGVDTQYF; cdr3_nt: TGTGCCAGCAGTTTATTCGGACAGGGGGTAGATACGCAGTATTTT
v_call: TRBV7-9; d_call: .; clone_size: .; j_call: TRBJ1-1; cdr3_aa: CASSRIRTSQRDEAFF; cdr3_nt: TGTGCCAGCAGCCGTATCCGAACCAGCCAAAGGGATGAAGCTTTCTTT
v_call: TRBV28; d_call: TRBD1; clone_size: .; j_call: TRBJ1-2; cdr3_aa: CASSRDRAFNYGSTF; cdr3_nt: TGTGCCAGCAGTCGGGACAGGGCTTTCAACTATGGCTCCACCTTC
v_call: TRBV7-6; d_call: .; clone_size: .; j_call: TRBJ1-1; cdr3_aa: CASSSTVGTEAFF; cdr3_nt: TGTGCCAGCAGCTCCACGGTAGGCACTGAAGCTTTCTTT
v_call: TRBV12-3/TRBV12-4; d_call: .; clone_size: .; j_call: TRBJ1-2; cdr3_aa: CASSPHRDTNYGYTF; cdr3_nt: TGTGCCAGCAGTCCTCACAGGGATACTAACTATGGCTACACCTTC